This entry lists 32 T cell receptor beta chains sequenced from one sample in a study of Graves' ophthalmopathy and Graves' hyperthyroidism. For repertoire sequencing, the TCR beta CDR3 regions were amplified from RNA transcripts. Following a first-round RT-PCR that used HTBI primers, a second-round multiplex PCR was carried out. TCRdb re-derived calls from the multiplex PCR reads in MiXCR, one entry per CDR3 protein. Of about 1.1 million distinct CDR3 sequences listed, 35% to 40% are singletons. Input material: peripheral blood or thyroid tissue (not recorded which). These receptors originate from an adult man with Graves' hyperthyroidism.

This clonotype was counted a few times. This chain joins TRBV7-8 and TRBJ1-1; D is ambiguous. The germline CDR1 and CDR2 sequences are SGHVS and FQNEAQ. This CDR3 region has 15 residues. Trimming pared 0 bases from V and 0 bases from J, leaving 8 bases between. CDR3 DNA sequence: TGTGCCAGCAGCTTAGCCGACCCCCTGAACACTGAAGCTTTCTTT. Translation gives CASSLADPLNTEAFF.

This clonotype was recorded many times. The rearrangement joins TRBV20-1 to TRBJ2-5; weak D call: TRBD1 (6 bases). The CDR3 sequence is 13 residues long. CDR1 is DFQATT, CDR2 SNEGSKA, per germline (reference sequence). The V gene lost 4 bases and the J gene lost 5 bases, with 14 bases spanning the gap. The DNA of the CDR3 is TGCAGTGCTAATCAACAGGGAACGGAGACCCAGTACTTC. Protein product: CSANQQGTETQYF.

The chain combines TRBV20-1 with TRBJ2-7, with D possibly matching TRBD2 (7 bases). Germline CDR1 is DFQATT and CDR2 is SNEGSKA (reference sequence). This CDR3 is 18 amino acids long. Trimming removed 3 bases from V and 2 bases from J, with 26 bases in between. The CDR3 spells CSASPVGGAPSPTYEQYF. The CDR3 DNA follows: TGCAGTGCTAGCCCTGTGGGGGGGGCGCCGAGCCCAACCTACGAGCAGTACTTC.

This clonotype was seen many times. The V gene is TRBV7-6, the J gene TRBJ2-1; D might be TRBD2 (6 bases). Germline CDR1 and CDR2: SGHVS and FNYEAQ. V gave up 5 bases and J gave up 5 bases, with 10 bases separating them. This CDR3 spans 13 amino acids. As DNA, the CDR3 is TGTGCCAGCAGCCCGGGACTCAACAATGAGCAGTTCTTC. It codes for CASSPGLNNEQFF.

For this clonotype: The germline gene is not matched at one end of the junction; a read error may be the cause. V gene TRBV5-1 combines with J gene TRBJ1-2; 11 bases are shared with TRBD1. Germline V lookup: CDR1 SGHRS, CDR2 YFSETQ. The CDR3 totals 16 residues. The CDR3 here is CASSDPGTGGEYGHTF. CDR3 bases: TGCGCCAGCAGCGACCCCGGGACAGGGGGAGAGTATGGCCACACCTTC.

This chain joins TRBV6-2 or TRBV6-3 and TRBJ1-1; D not certain. Germline V CDR1 and CDR2: MNHEY, SVGEGT. CDR3 length: 12 residues. Trimming stripped 1 base from V and 5 bases from J, with 5 bases between. CDR3 nucleotides: TGTGCCAGCAGTTACTATCGGACTGAAGCTTTCTTT. This codes for CASSYYRTEAFF.

This clonotype was counted many times. V is TRBV12-3 or TRBV12-4 and J is TRBJ2-7, with D possibly TRBD2 on 6 matching bases. Trimming cost V 3 bases and J 4 bases, with 7 bases left between them. This CDR3 is built from 12 residues. For the CDR3, the DNA is TGTGCCAGCAGTTTCGGGGGTTACGAGCAGTACTTC. Translating it yields CASSFGGYEQYF.

This clonotype was picked up a small number of times. The rearrangement joins TRBV14 to TRBJ2-7; D is undetermined. The CDR3 is 16 residues long. V gave up 0 bases and J gave up 0 bases, with 12 bases separating them. Germline assignment: CDR1 SGHDN and CDR2 FVKESK. The CDR3 DNA reads as TGTGCCAGCAGCCAAGAGGTGGGCTCGAGCTCCTACGAGCAGTACTTC. This translates into CASSQEVGSSSYEQYF. Using reference TRBV14 and TRBJ2-7 for the parts outside the CDR3, the full variable domain is EAGVTQFPSHSVIEKGQTVTLRCDPISGHDNLYWYRRVMGKEIKFLLHFVKESKQDESGMPNNRFLAERTGGTYSTLKVQPAELEDSGVYFCASSQEVGSSSYEQYFGPGTRLTVT.

This clonotype occurred many times. V is TRBV6-6 and J is TRBJ1-6; 8 bases map to TRBD1. The CDR3 is 14 amino acids. With 10 bases clipped from V and 2 bases from J, the junction kept 4 bases outside the gene matches. CDR1 is MNHNY, CDR2 SVGAGI, per germline (reference sequence). This chain's CDR3 is CATEDRAYNSPLHF. CDR3 coding DNA: TGTGCCACCGAGGACAGGGCCTATAATTCACCCCTCCACTTT.

This clonotype showed up just a few times. The rearrangement joins TRBV7-3 to TRBJ1-1; unclear D gene. CDR3 length: 13 residues. Germline lookup yields CDR1 SGHTA and CDR2 FQGTGA. Trimming left V 5 bases short and J 5 bases short, with 12 bases between. The DNA for the CDR3 is TGTGCCAGCAGCCGTACACGGGAAACTGAAGCTTTCTTT. Residues: CASSRTRETEAFF. The full variable domain, completed using reference TRBV7-3 and TRBJ1-1, is GAGVSQTPSNKVTEKGKYVELRCDPISGHTALYWYRQSLGQGPEFLIYFQGTGAADDSGLPNDRFFAVRPEGSVSTLKIQRTERGDSAVYLCASSRTRETEAFFGQGTRLTVV.

This chain joins TRBV6-2 or TRBV6-3 and TRBJ1-5; the D gene is possibly TRBD1 (6 bases). This CDR3 spans 15 amino acids. Germline loops: CDR1 MNHEY, CDR2 SVGEGT. V was shortened by 3 bases and J by 1 base, with 10 bases between the two germline ends. This chain's CDR3 is CASSYRGTSNQPQHF. CDR3 bases: TGTGCCAGCAGTTATAGGGGGACAAGCAATCAGCCCCAGCATTTT.

This clonotype has a handful of counts. One end of the junction does not line up with germline, which may come from a read error. The rearrangement uses TRBV7-2 and TRBJ2-7; 9 nucleotides align to TRBD1. The CDR3 extends over 16 amino acids. Germline CDR1 and CDR2: SGHTA and FQGNSA. The CDR3 sequence: CASSQDDRGVPYEQYF. In nucleotides, the CDR3 is TGCGCCAGCAGCCAAGATGACAGGGGGGTCCCCTACGAGCAGTACTTC.

Remarks on this clonotype: Because the CDR3 is missing its conserved closing phenylalanine or tryptophan, this is likely a read error. The chain links TRBV24-1 to TRBJ1-1, with TRBD1 matching over 7 bases. Trimming cost V 8 bases and J 4 bases; bases outside gene matches: 3. This CDR3 comprises 12 residues. Germline CDR1 reads KGHDR; CDR2 reads SFDVKD. This CDR3 reads CATKEGATEAFL. The CDR3 DNA is TGTGCCACCAAGGAGGGGGCCACTGAAGCTTTCTTG.

V gene TRBV29-1 combines with J gene TRBJ1-1, with 7 bases fitting TRBD1. Trimming took 2 bases from V and 0 from J; bases not matched to a gene: 9. This CDR3 is 16 amino acids long. CDR1 and CDR2 from the germline V gene are SQVTM and ANQGSEA. The CDR3 DNA follows: TGCAGCGTTGAAAATCCCCGGCAGGGGGTGAACACTGAAGCTTTCTTT. This gives the protein CSVENPRQGVNTEAFF. Full variable domain (outside the CDR3, taken from reference TRBV29-1 and TRBJ1-1): SAVISQKPSRDICQRGTSLTIQCQVDSQVTMMFWYRQQPGQSLTLIATANQGSEATYESGFVIDKFPISRPNLTFSTLTVSNMSPEDSSIYLCSVENPRQGVNTEAFFGQGTRLTVV.

This clonotype was recorded at least ten times. J is TRBJ2-5 and V is TRBV7-9; 7 bases are a match to TRBD1. The CDR3 is made up of 15 amino acids. V shed 5 bases, J shed 4 bases, and the junction held 10 bases outside the gene matches. In germline, CDR1 is SEHNR, CDR2 FQNEAQ (reference sequence). Here the CDR3 DNA reads TGTGCCAGCAGCACCCTGACAGGGTTAGGAGAGACCCAGTACTTC. It encodes CASSTLTGLGETQYF.

The chain couples TRBV20-1 to TRBJ2-7; TRBD2 aligns across 10 bases. The trim removed 0 bases at V and 7 bases at J, leaving 9 bases unmatched. Germline CDR1 is DFQATT and CDR2 is SNEGSKA (reference sequence). This CDR3 is built from 15 residues. CDR3 sequence: CSARDVLAGAREQYF. As DNA, the CDR3 is TGCAGTGCTAGAGATGTGCTAGCGGGAGCTAGGGAGCAGTACTTC.

This clonotype was seen more than once but under ten times. This rearrangement joins TRBV5-6 to TRBJ2-2; 8 bases agree with TRBD2. With 2 bases clipped from V and 1 base from J, the junction kept 4 bases outside the gene matches. The CDR3 is 16 amino acids. The germline V gene encodes CDR1 SGHDT and CDR2 YYEEEE. CDR3 in DNA: TGTGCCAGCAGCTTTTCGAGCGGGGGGAACACCGGGGAGCTGTTTTTT. Its translation: CASSFSSGGNTGELFF.

About this clonotype itself: At one end, the junction sequence differs from germline, possibly due to a read error. The gene calls are TRBV29-1 and TRBJ2-5; tentatively, D is TRBD2 (5 bases). This CDR3 spans 16 amino acids. The germline V gene has CDR1 SQVTM and CDR2 ANQGSEA. The CDR3 DNA is TGCAGCGTTGCTGCCTCCTCGGAACTAGTAGTTGAGACCCAGTATTTC. The encoded protein is CSVAASSELVVETQYF.

This clonotype came up a few times. This chain joins TRBV6-6 and TRBJ1-5; D ambiguous. The CDR3 is 15 amino acids. The V and J ends lost 5 bases and 3 bases respectively, with 14 bases between them. Germline CDR1 reads MNHNY; CDR2 reads SVGAGI (reference sequence). This CDR3 is CASSPGRRDNQPQHF. CDR3 bases: TGTGCCAGCAGTCCCGGAAGGAGGGACAATCAGCCCCAGCATTTT.

In its sample, this clonotype was seen once. The chain combines TRBV25-1 with TRBJ1-6, with no clear D. CDR1 is MGHDK, CDR2 SYGVNS, per germline. The germline V and J ends were trimmed by 3 bases and 5 bases, with 17 bases remaining between them. The CDR3 is made up of 17 amino acids. The CDR3 here is CASSDQHFGENNSPLHF. The CDR3 DNA sequence: TGTGCCAGCAGTGACCAGCACTTCGGCGAAAATAATTCACCCCTCCACTTT.

The chain combines TRBV29-1 with TRBJ1-5; no firm D call. The CDR3 extends over 12 amino acids. Germline CDR1 is SQVTM and CDR2 is ANQGSEA. Deletions cut 8 bases from V and 3 bases from J, with 11 bases between. The CDR3 is CSRRSINQPQHF. In nucleotides, the CDR3 is TGCAGCAGGCGCTCCATCAATCAGCCCCAGCATTTT.

This clonotype was seen ten or more times. The chain links TRBV10-3 to TRBJ2-7; tentative D call: TRBD1 (6 bases). The germline V gene encodes CDR1 ENHRY and CDR2 SYGVKD. The length of the CDR3 is 13 residues. Deletions cut 5 bases from V and 6 bases from J, with 14 bases between. The CDR3: CAISNRVEGEQYF. DNA for the CDR3: TGTGCCATCAGTAACAGGGTAGAGGGCGAGCAGTACTTC.

This clonotype was observed many times. The rearrangement links TRBV15 to TRBJ1-5; D gene unclear. Germline V lookup: CDR1 LNHNV, CDR2 YYDKDF (reference sequence). The CDR3 covers 13 residues. The germline V and J ends were trimmed by 0 bases and 9 bases, with 9 bases remaining between them. This CDR3 is CATSREEARPQHF. In DNA form, the CDR3 reads TGTGCCACCAGCAGAGAAGAGGCTCGGCCCCAGCATTTT.

This clonotype turned up a few times. The rearrangement joins TRBV12-3 or TRBV12-4 to TRBJ1-4; D perhaps matches TRBD1 (6 bases). V was cut by 4 bases and J by 4 bases, with 16 bases left in between. The CDR3 covers 16 residues. The CDR3 nucleotides are TGTGCCAGCAGTTGGGAAAACAGGGATTTTAATGAAAAACTGTTTTTT. Translation gives CASSWENRDFNEKLFF.

The genes are TRBV5-1 and TRBJ2-3; 8 bases line up with TRBD2. Trimming removed 4 bases from V and 3 bases from J; junction bases left unmatched: 7. CDR3 length: 15 amino acids. Germline V CDR1 and CDR2: SGHRS, YFSETQ. CDR3 bases: TGCGCCAGCAGCGGGGGGACTAGAGAGACAGATACGCAGTATTTT. Its protein is CASSGGTRETDTQYF.

This clonotype was recorded a few times. For the CDR3, the DNA is TGCAGTGCTAGAGATACAGGAGAAAATCGAAATTCACCCCTCCACTTT. As protein: CSARDTGENRNSPLHF. The rearrangement links TRBV20-1 to TRBJ1-6; a weak D match, TRBD1 (5 bases). V was cut by 0 bases and J by 7 bases, with 16 bases left in between. There are 16 residues in the CDR3. The germline gives CDR1 DFQATT, CDR2 SNEGSKA (reference sequence).

This clonotype was observed many times. This chain joins TRBV7-9 and TRBJ1-5; unclear D gene. Between the trimmed V and J ends, which lost 5 bases and 4 bases, there was a span of 18 bases. Germline V CDR1 and CDR2: SEHNR, FQNEAQ (reference sequence). The CDR3 runs to 16 residues. The CDR3 spells CASSEDSTLGNQPQHF. In DNA, the CDR3 is TGTGCCAGCAGCGAGGACTCAACCTTAGGTAATCAGCCCCAGCATTTT. Supplemented by reference TRBV7-9 and TRBJ1-5, the full variable domain reads DTGVSQNPRHKITKRGQNVTFRCDPISEHNRLYWYRQTLGQGPEFLTYFQNEAQLEKSRLLSDRFSAERPKGSFSTLEIQRTEQGDSAMYLCASSEDSTLGNQPQHFGDGTRLSIL.

In its sample, this clonotype was seen many times. The rearrangement uses TRBV7-9 and TRBJ2-5; 9 bases match TRBD2. CDR1 is SEHNR and CDR2 is FQNEAQ in the germline V gene (reference sequence). V shed 5 bases and J 0 bases; nucleotides not matched to a gene: 7. This CDR3 has 16 residues. The CDR3 sequence: CASSTNSGGHQETQYF. In nucleotides, the CDR3 is TGTGCCAGCAGCACTAATAGCGGGGGCCACCAAGAGACCCAGTACTTC.

The chain carries TRBV9 and TRBJ2-5, with 10 positions matching TRBD1. J was trimmed by 7 bases and V by 0 bases; bases with no gene match: 6. This CDR3 contains 15 residues. Per germline, CDR1 SGDLS and CDR2 YYNGEE. DNA of the CDR3: TGTGCCAGCAGCGTAGGACAGGGGGCGGTGGGGACCCAGTACTTC. Encoded protein: CASSVGQGAVGTQYF.

This clonotype appeared a single time. The rearrangement uses TRBV9 and TRBJ1-5; 7 positions agree with TRBD1. CDR1 and CDR2 (germline): SGDLS, YYNGEE. This CDR3 spans 15 amino acids. J lost 2 bases, V lost 2 bases, and 4 bases had no gene match. CDR3 sequence reads: CASSVTGERNQPQHF. CDR3 DNA: TGTGCCAGCAGCGTCACAGGGGAACGCAATCAGCCCCAGCATTTT.

Only a few counts were recorded for this clonotype. The J gene is TRBJ2-7, the V gene TRBV2, with a possible D match to TRBD1 (6 bases). V lost 4 bases and J lost 3, with 10 bases in between. Germline lookup yields CDR1 SNHLY and CDR2 FYNNEI. This CDR3 has 13 residues. The DNA of the CDR3 is TGTGCCAGCAGTGGTATAGGGGGCTACGAGCAGTACTTC. Its translation is CASSGIGGYEQYF.

The CDR3 nucleotides are TGTGCCAGTAGGTCCGGGTCCGAGCAGTACTTC. Translation gives CASRSGSEQYF. The chain joins TRBV7-9 to TRBJ2-5, with D unresolved. Matching the DNA end better, TRBJ2-7 makes the J call doubtful. The CDR3 sequence is 11 residues long. In germline, CDR1 is SEHNR, CDR2 FQNEAQ (reference sequence).